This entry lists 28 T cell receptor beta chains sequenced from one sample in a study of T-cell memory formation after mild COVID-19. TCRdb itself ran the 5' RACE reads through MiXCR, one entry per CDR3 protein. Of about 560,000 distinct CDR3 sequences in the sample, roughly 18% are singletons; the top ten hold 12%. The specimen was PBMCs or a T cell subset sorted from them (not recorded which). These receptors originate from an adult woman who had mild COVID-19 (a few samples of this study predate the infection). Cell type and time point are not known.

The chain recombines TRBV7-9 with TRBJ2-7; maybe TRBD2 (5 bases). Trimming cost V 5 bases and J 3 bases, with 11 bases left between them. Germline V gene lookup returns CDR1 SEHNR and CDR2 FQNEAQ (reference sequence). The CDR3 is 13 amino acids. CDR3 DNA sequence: TGTGCCAGCAGCCCAGAGGGCCACTACGAGCAGTACTTC. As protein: CASSPEGHYEQYF.

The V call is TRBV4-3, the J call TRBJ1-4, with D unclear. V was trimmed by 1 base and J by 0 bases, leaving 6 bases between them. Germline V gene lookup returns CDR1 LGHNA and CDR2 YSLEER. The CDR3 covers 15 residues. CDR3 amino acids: CASSQGRATNEKLFF. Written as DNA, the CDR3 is TGCGCCAGCAGCCAAGGCCGTGCAACTAATGAAAAACTGTTTTTT.

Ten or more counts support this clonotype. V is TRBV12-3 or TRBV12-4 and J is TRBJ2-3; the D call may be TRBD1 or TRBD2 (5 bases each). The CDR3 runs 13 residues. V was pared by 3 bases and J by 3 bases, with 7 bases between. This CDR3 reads CASSFEGTDTQYF. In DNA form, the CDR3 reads TGTGCCAGCAGTTTCGAGGGGACAGATACGCAGTATTTT.

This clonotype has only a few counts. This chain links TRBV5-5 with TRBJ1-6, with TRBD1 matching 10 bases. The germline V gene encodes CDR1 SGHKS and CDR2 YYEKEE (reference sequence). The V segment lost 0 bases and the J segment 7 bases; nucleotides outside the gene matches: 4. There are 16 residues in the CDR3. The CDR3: CASSLGEGQGNSPLHF. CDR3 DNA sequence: TGTGCCAGCAGCTTGGGCGAGGGACAGGGGAATTCACCCCTCCACTTT.

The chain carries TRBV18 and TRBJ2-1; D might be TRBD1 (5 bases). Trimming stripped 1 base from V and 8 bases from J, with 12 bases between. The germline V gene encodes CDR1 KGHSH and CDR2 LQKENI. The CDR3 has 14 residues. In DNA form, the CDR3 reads TGTGCCAGCTCACCACAGTTAGGGGTGGATGAGCAGTTCTTC. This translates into CASSPQLGVDEQFF.

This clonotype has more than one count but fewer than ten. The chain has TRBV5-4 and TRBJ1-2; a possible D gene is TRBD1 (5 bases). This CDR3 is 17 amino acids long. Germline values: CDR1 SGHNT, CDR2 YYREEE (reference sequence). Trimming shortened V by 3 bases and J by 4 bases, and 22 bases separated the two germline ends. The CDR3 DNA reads TGTGCCAGCAGCTCGCCGAGTGGGCAGGGCACACTCTATGGCTACACCTTC. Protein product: CASSSPSGQGTLYGYTF.

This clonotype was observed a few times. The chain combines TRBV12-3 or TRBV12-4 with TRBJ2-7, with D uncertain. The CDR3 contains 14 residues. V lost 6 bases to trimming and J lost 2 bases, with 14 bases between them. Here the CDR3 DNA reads TGTGCCAGCAGGAGCGCACACTCTCCCTACGAGCAGTACTTC. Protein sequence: CASRSAHSPYEQYF.

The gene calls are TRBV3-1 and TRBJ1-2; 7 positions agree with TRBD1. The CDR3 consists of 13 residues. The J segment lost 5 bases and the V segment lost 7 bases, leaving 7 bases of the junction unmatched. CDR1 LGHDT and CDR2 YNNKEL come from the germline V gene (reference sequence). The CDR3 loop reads CASNPAGGYGYTF. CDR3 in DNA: TGTGCCAGCAACCCGGCAGGGGGATATGGCTACACCTTC.

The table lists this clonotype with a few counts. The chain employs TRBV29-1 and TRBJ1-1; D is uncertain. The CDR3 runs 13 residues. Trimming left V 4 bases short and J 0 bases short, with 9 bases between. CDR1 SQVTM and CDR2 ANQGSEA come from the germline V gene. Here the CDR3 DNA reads TGCAGCGTTGCGCGGGCTGTGAACACTGAAGCTTTCTTT. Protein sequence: CSVARAVNTEAFF. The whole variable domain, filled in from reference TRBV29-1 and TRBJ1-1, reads SAVISQKPSRDICQRGTSLTIQCQVDSQVTMMFWYRQQPGQSLTLIATANQGSEATYESGFVIDKFPISRPNLTFSTLTVSNMSPEDSSIYLCSVARAVNTEAFFGQGTRLTVV.

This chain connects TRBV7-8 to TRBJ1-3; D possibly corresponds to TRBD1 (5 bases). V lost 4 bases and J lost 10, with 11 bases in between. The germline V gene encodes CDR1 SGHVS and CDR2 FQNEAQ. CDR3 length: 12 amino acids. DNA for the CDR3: TGTGCCAGCAGCTACTCTGACAGTACCATATATTTT. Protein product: CASSYSDSTIYF.

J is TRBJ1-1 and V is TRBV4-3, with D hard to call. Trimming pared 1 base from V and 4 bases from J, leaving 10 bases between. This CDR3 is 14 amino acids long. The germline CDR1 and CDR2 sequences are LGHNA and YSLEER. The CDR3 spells CASSQVVGGTEAFF. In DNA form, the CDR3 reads TGCGCCAGCAGCCAAGTAGTTGGCGGCACTGAAGCTTTCTTT.

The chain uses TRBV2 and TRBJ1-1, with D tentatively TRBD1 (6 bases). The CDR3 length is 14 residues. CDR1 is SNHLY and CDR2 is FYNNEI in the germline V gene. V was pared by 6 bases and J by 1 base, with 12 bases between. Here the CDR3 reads CASSRGRGNTEAFF. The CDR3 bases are TGTGCCAGCAGCCGGGGCAGGGGGAACACTGAAGCTTTCTTT.

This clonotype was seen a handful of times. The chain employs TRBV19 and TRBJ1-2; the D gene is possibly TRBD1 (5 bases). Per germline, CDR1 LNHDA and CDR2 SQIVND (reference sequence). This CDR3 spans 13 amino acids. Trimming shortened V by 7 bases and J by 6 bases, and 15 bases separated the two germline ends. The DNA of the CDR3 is TGTGCCAGTAACATCAGGGCAACGGATGGCTACACCTTC. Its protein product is CASNIRATDGYTF.

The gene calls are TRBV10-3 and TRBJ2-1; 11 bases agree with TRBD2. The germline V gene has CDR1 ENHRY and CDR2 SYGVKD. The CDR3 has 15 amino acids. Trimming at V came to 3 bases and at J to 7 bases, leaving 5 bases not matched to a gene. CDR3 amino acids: CAISDIAGGPNEQFF. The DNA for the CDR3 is TGTGCCATCAGTGACATAGCGGGAGGGCCGAATGAGCAGTTCTTC.

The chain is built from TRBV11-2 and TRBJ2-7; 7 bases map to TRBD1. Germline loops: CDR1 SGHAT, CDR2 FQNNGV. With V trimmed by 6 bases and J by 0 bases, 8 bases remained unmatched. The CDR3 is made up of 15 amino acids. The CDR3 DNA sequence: TGTGCCAGCAGTTACAGGGGTTCTACCTCCTACGAGCAGTACTTC. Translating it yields CASSYRGSTSYEQYF.

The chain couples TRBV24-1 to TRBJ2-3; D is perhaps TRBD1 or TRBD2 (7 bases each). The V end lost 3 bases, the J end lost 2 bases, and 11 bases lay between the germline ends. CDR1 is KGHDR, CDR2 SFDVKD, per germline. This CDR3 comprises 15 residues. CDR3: CATSDGRGPTDTQYF. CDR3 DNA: TGTGCCACCAGTGATGGGAGGGGGCCCACAGATACGCAGTATTTT.

This CDR3 reads CASRPGAQPQHF. CDR3 DNA: TGTGCCAGCAGGCCCGGGGCACAGCCCCAGCATTTT. This chain uses TRBV28 with TRBJ1-5; the D gene is possibly TRBD1 (5 bases). The germline gives CDR1 MDHEN, CDR2 SYDVKM. The V end was cut by 6 bases, the J end by 7 bases, with 10 bases between. This CDR3 has 12 residues. Full variable domain (outside the CDR3, taken from reference TRBV28 and TRBJ1-5): DVKVTQSSRYLVKRTGEKVFLECVQDMDHENMFWYRQDPGLGLRLIYFSYDVKMKEKGDIPEGYSVSREKKERFSLILESASTNQTSMYLCASRPGAQPQHFGDGTRLSIL.

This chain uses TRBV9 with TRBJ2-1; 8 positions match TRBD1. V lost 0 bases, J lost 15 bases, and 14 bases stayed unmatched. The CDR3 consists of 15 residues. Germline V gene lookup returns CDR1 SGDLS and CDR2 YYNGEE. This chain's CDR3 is CASSVGAGGDADRFF. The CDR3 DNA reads TGTGCCAGCAGCGTAGGGGCAGGGGGCGACGCAGATCGGTTCTTC.

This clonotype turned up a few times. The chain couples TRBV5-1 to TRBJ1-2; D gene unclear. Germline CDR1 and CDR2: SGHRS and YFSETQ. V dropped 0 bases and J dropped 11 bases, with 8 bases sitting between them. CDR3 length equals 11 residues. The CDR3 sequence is CASSLGTSYTF. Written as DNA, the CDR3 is TGCGCCAGCAGCTTGGGGACCTCTTACACCTTC.

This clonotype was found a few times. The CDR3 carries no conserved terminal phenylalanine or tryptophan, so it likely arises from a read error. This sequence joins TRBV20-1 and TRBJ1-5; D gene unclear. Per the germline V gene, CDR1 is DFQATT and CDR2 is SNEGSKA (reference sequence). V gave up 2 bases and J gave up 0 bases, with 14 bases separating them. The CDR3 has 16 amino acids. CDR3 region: CSARTRLTNSNQPQHY. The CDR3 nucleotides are TGCAGTGCTAGAACCCGACTGACAAATAGCAATCAGCCCCAGCATTAT.

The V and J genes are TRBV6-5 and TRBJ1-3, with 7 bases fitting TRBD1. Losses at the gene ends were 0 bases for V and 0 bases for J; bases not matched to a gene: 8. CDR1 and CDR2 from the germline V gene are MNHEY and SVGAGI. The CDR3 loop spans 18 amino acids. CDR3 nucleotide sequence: TGTGCCAGCAGTTACTCCGCAGACACAGGGGACTCTGGAAACACCATATATTTT. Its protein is CASSYSADTGDSGNTIYF.

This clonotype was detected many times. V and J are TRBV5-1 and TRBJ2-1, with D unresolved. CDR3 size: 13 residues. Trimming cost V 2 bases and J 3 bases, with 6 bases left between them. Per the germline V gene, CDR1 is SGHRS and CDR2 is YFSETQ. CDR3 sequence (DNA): TGCGCCAGCAGCTTAACAGACTACAATGAGCAGTTCTTC. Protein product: CASSLTDYNEQFF.

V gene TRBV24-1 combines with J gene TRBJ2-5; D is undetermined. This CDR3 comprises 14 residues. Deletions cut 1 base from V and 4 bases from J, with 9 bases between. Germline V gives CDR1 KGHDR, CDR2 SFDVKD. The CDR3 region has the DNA TGTGCCACCAGTGATTTCGGGCCAGCAGAGACCCAGTACTTC. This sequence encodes CATSDFGPAETQYF.

CDR3 coding DNA: TGTGCCAGCAGCCAAGAGCAGGACCTCAGCGATACGCAGTATTTT. Its protein product is CASSQEQDLSDTQYF. This chain joins TRBV4-2 and TRBJ2-3; D remains unclear. CDR3 length equals 15 residues. CDR1 is LGHNA and CDR2 is YNFKEQ in the germline V gene. Trimming pared 0 bases from V and 6 bases from J, leaving 13 bases between.

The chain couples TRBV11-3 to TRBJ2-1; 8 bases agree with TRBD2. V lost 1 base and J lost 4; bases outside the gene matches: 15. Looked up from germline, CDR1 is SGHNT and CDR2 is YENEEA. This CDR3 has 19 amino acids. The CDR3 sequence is CASSLGLGAPGGVYNEQFF. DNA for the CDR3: TGTGCCAGCAGCTTAGGTCTTGGGGCTCCGGGAGGGGTATACAATGAGCAGTTCTTC.

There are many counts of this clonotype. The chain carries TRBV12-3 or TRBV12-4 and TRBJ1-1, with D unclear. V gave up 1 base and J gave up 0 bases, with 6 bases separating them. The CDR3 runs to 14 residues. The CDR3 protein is CASSLGEMNTEAFF. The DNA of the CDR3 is TGTGCCAGCAGTTTAGGGGAAATGAACACTGAAGCTTTCTTT.

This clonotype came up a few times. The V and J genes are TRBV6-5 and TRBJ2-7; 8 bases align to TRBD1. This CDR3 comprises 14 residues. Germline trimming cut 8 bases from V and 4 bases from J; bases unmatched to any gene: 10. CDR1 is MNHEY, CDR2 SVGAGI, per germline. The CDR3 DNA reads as TGTGCCAGCGGGCGTTGGCAGGGGGCATACGAGCAGTACTTC. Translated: CASGRWQGAYEQYF.

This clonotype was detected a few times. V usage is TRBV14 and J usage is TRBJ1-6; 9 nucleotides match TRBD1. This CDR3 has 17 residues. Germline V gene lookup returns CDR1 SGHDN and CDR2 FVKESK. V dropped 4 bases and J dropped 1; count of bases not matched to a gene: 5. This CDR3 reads CASSPWTGASYNSPLHF. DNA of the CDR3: TGTGCCAGCAGCCCTTGGACAGGGGCATCCTATAATTCACCCCTCCACTTT.